The 27 T cell receptor beta chains presented below share a single source sample, sequenced in a study of T cell responses to AZD1222 COVID-19 vaccine. The data were produced by immunoSEQ multiplex PCR, yet TCRdb's version contains in-frame clones alone and is incomplete. The sample lists 75,000 to 95,000 clones, around 84% occurring once. Material: peripheral blood, obtained on day 0 of AZD1222 vaccination. Every receptor here comes from an adult in good health.

The chain recombines TRBV19 with TRBJ2-2, with 7 bases identical to TRBD2. The CDR3 consists of 15 residues. The germline V gene encodes CDR1 LNHDA and CDR2 SQIVND (reference sequence). V gave up 11 bases and J gave up 2 bases; unmatched junction bases: 11. In DNA form, the CDR3 reads TGTGCCTCCGGGACTATCGGAATTAACACCGGGGAGCTGTTTTTT. As protein: CASGTIGINTGELFF.

This sequence joins TRBV4-3 and TRBJ2-2, with 14 bases identical to TRBD2. Germline V gene lookup returns CDR1 LGHNA and CDR2 YSLEER. This CDR3 is 19 amino acids long. Trimming cost V 4 bases and J 6 bases; bases outside gene matches: 13. CDR3 nucleotides: TGCGCCAGCAGCCCCCACTCGACGGGACTAGCGGGGGTCTCCGGGGAGCTGTTTTTT. Translation: CASSPHSTGLAGVSGELFF.

This clone was seen a handful of times. This CDR3 is CASSFLQGLRNQPQHF. CDR3 DNA: TGTGCCAGCAGCTTTCTTCAGGGACTTCGCAATCAGCCCCAGCATTTT. The chain has TRBV7-8 and TRBJ1-5, with a tentative D call TRBD1 (5 bases). CDR1 is SGHVS, CDR2 FQNEAQ, per germline. V dropped 3 bases and J dropped 2 bases, with 14 bases sitting between them. The CDR3 is made up of 16 amino acids. The full variable domain, in which reference TRBV7-8 and TRBJ1-5 provide the parts outside the CDR3, is GAGVSQSPRYKVAKRGQDVALRCDPISGHVSLFWYQQALGQGPEFLTYFQNEAQLDKSGLPSDRFFAERPEGSVSTLKIQRTQQEDSAVYLCASSFLQGLRNQPQHFGDGTRLSIL.

The chain recombines TRBV11-3 with TRBJ2-1, with TRBD2 identical over 10 bases. Losses at the gene ends were 5 bases for V and 4 bases for J; bases not matched to a gene: 8. The CDR3 spans 16 residues. Germline-derived CDR1 and CDR2 are SGHNT and YENEEA. DNA for the CDR3: TGTGCCAGCAGCCCCGGGGGTAGCGGGGGGTACAATGAGCAGTTCTTC. Translated, it gives CASSPGGSGGYNEQFF.

This clone occurred once. This rearrangement joins TRBV5-1 to TRBJ1-2; D ambiguous. This CDR3 contains 14 residues. With 0 bases removed from V and 2 bases from J, the gap between germline ends came to 8 bases. The germline gives CDR1 SGHRS, CDR2 YFSETQ. The CDR3 loop is CASSLESTNYGYTF. The CDR3 coding sequence is TGCGCCAGCAGCTTGGAGTCTACCAACTATGGCTACACCTTC.

This clone was counted a single time. This CDR3 reads CASSLWTGTNYGYTF. The CDR3 region has the DNA TGCGCCAGCAGCCTTTGGACAGGGACTAACTATGGCTACACCTTC. V and J are TRBV5-1 and TRBJ1-2; TRBD1 matches at 8 bases. This CDR3 region has 15 residues. CDR1 SGHRS and CDR2 YFSETQ come from the germline V gene. Losses at the gene ends were 4 bases for V and 0 bases for J; bases not matched to a gene: 5.

This clone turned up a few times. The chain couples TRBV11-2 to TRBJ1-6; D is perhaps TRBD1 (6 bases). V was shortened by 1 base and J by 10 bases, with 17 bases between the two germline ends. The CDR3 contains 16 residues. Germline values: CDR1 SGHAT, CDR2 FQNNGV. Here the CDR3 reads CASSLGLTGIGSPLHF. Here the CDR3 DNA reads TGTGCCAGCAGCTTAGGTCTCACAGGGATCGGGTCACCCCTCCACTTT.

The chain is built from TRBV5-5 and TRBJ1-2; D is undetermined. CDR3 length: 14 amino acids. V was pared by 6 bases and J by 4 bases, with 16 bases between. The germline gives CDR1 SGHKS, CDR2 YYEKEE (reference sequence). DNA for the CDR3: TGTGCCAGCACCCCGTTTCAGGATTCCTATGGCTACACCTTC. Translated, it gives CASTPFQDSYGYTF.

The chain couples TRBV21-1 to TRBJ1-5; no DNA check was done on the table's D call, TRBD1. TRBV21-1 is labeled a pseudogene. The length of the CDR3 is 14 residues. The CDR3 here is CASSLAHSNQPQHF. The CDR3 DNA reads TGTGCCAGCAGCCTGGCCCATAGCAATCAGCCCCAGCATTTT.

J is TRBJ2-7 and V is TRBV9; unclear D gene. Germline V gene sequence: CDR1 SGDLS, CDR2 YYNGEE. Between the trimmed V and J ends, which lost 0 bases and 2 bases, there was a span of 12 bases. The CDR3 length is 15 residues. The CDR3 DNA reads as TGTGCCAGCAGCGTAGCTATGGGGATCCCCTACGAGCAGTACTTC. Translating gives CASSVAMGIPYEQYF.

This clone is a singleton in its sample. CDR3 coding DNA: TGTGCCAGCAGCCCCCGGCGTTCACCCATGAACACTGAAGCTTTCTTT. Its protein product is CASSPRRSPMNTEAFF. The genes are TRBV27 and TRBJ1-1; D call uncertain. Per the germline V gene, CDR1 is MNHEY and CDR2 is SMNVEV (reference sequence). V gave up 6 bases and J gave up 0 bases, with 17 bases separating them. This CDR3 region has 16 residues.

This rearrangement joins TRBV6-2 or TRBV6-3 to TRBJ1-1; tentative D call: TRBD1 (6 bases). The germline CDR1 and CDR2 sequences are MNHEY and SVGEGT. Trimming took off 0 bases at V and 6 bases at J, with 14 bases between the two ends. The CDR3 is 15 residues long. The CDR3 nucleotides read TGTGCCAGCAGTTACTCGGGGGCGCGGGTCCCTGAAGCTTTCTTT. This sequence encodes CASSYSGARVPEAFF.

This clone occurred many times. This chain uses TRBV19 with TRBJ1-6; tentatively, D is TRBD1 (6 bases). This CDR3 comprises 15 residues. With 5 bases removed from V and 10 bases from J, the gap between germline ends came to 18 bases. Per germline, CDR1 LNHDA and CDR2 SQIVND (reference sequence). CDR3 region: CASSGGGGARSPLHF. The CDR3 DNA reads as TGTGCCAGTAGTGGGGGCGGAGGGGCACGATCACCCCTCCACTTT.

The J gene is TRBJ1-5, the V gene TRBV11-3; D is uncertain. Between the trimmed V and J ends, which lost 2 bases and 7 bases, there was a span of 12 bases. This CDR3 region has 14 residues. The germline CDR1 and CDR2 sequences are SGHNT and YENEEA. The chain's CDR3 is CASSLRPRRQPQHF. The CDR3 coding sequence is TGTGCCAGCAGCTTAAGACCCAGGAGGCAGCCCCAGCATTTT.

The CDR3 is CASSSPNQGYEQYF. The DNA for the CDR3 is TGTGCCAGCAGCTCACCCAACCAGGGTTACGAGCAGTACTTC. This sequence joins TRBV5-4 and TRBJ2-7; the D gene is possibly TRBD1 (5 bases). V lost 3 bases to trimming and J lost 4 bases, with 14 bases between them. The CDR3 length is 14 residues. Germline assignment: CDR1 SGHNT and CDR2 YYREEE (reference sequence).

This chain links TRBV5-4 with TRBJ1-2, with a possible D match to TRBD1 (6 bases). Germline V gene data show CDR1 as SGHNT and CDR2 as YYREEE (reference sequence). There are 15 residues in the CDR3. V lost 4 bases to trimming and J lost 3 bases, with 16 bases between them. The CDR3 DNA reads as TGTGCCAGCAGCCCAGCACAGGGATTTGACTATGGCTACACCTTC. Translated: CASSPAQGFDYGYTF.

This chain links TRBV5-4 with TRBJ1-1; D is perhaps TRBD1 (5 bases). The CDR3 spans 12 residues. Per germline, CDR1 SGHNT and CDR2 YYREEE (reference sequence). Trimming stripped 6 bases from V and 5 bases from J, with 11 bases between. CDR3 sequence: CASIIGDTEAFF. In DNA, the CDR3 is TGTGCCAGCATCATAGGGGATACTGAAGCTTTCTTT.

The chain uses TRBV27 and TRBJ1-6, with D possibly matching TRBD1 (6 bases). This CDR3 is built from 13 residues. Trimming pared 8 bases from V and 9 bases from J, leaving 14 bases between. Germline V lookup: CDR1 MNHEY, CDR2 SMNVEV (reference sequence). The CDR3 coding sequence is TGTGCCAGCGGGACAATTGGAGGTTCACCCCTCCACTTT. It is translated as CASGTIGGSPLHF.

J is TRBJ2-2 and V is TRBV27; a weak D match, TRBD2 (6 bases). The CDR3 covers 17 residues. CDR1 MNHEY and CDR2 SMNVEV come from the germline V gene (reference sequence). The V end lost 5 bases, the J end lost 4 bases, and 20 bases lay between the germline ends. The CDR3 loop is CASSPWGVQAGTGELFF. The DNA for the CDR3 is TGTGCCAGCAGTCCGTGGGGGGTACAGGCGGGCACCGGGGAGCTGTTTTTT.

The chain recombines TRBV18 with TRBJ1-6; no reliable D call. V lost 2 bases to trimming and J lost 1 base, with 12 bases between them. The CDR3 is 17 amino acids. CDR1 is KGHSH, CDR2 LQKENI, per germline. The CDR3 DNA follows: TGTGCCAGCTCACCATTTACGGGAGAATCCTATAATTCACCCCTCCACTTT. This codes for CASSPFTGESYNSPLHF.

The gene calls are TRBV2 and TRBJ1-1, with unresolved D. The germline CDR1 and CDR2 sequences are SNHLY and FYNNEI. There are 14 residues in the CDR3. Trimming took off 1 base at V and 4 bases at J, with 10 bases between the two ends. Here the CDR3 DNA reads TGTGCCAGCAGTGAAGTACGTGCGCTCACTGAAGCTTTCTTT. Translated, it gives CASSEVRALTEAFF.

In DNA form, the CDR3 reads TGTGCCAGCAGCTTATCGCGGACAGGGGGCGAGCAGTACTTC. Amino acid sequence: CASSLSRTGGEQYF. The chain combines TRBV7-3 with TRBJ2-7, with 10 positions matching TRBD1. Trimming took 2 bases from V and 6 from J; bases not matched to a gene: 4. The CDR3 runs to 14 residues. Germline-derived CDR1 and CDR2 are SGHTA and FQGTGA.

V usage is TRBV15 and J usage is TRBJ2-1, with 7 bases that match TRBD2. Trimming cost V 1 base and J 4 bases; bases outside gene matches: 7. The CDR3 runs to 16 residues. The V gene's germline CDR1 is LNHNV and CDR2 YYDKDF (reference sequence). The CDR3 spells CATSRGVGGKYNEQFF. The CDR3 nucleotides read TGTGCCACCAGCAGAGGGGTGGGAGGGAAATACAATGAGCAGTTCTTC.

The rearrangement links TRBV7-2 to TRBJ2-2; 7 bases fit TRBD1. The CDR3 totals 15 residues. The ends lost 5 bases at V and 0 bases at J; junction bases unmatched: 3. Germline CDR1 reads SGHTA; CDR2 reads FQGNSA. The CDR3 reads CASSPQGANTGELFF. Written as DNA, the CDR3 is TGTGCCAGCAGCCCCCAGGGGGCGAACACCGGGGAGCTGTTTTTT. The entire variable domain, with the rest obtained from reference TRBV7-2 and TRBJ2-2, is as follows: GAGVSQSPSNKVTEKGKDVELRCDPISGHTALYWYRQSLGQGLEFLIYFQGNSAPDKSGLPSDRFSAERTGGSVSTLTIQRTQQEDSAVYLCASSPQGANTGELFFGEGSRLTVL.

The chain uses TRBV19 and TRBJ1-2; D gene unclear. Germline V gives CDR1 LNHDA, CDR2 SQIVND (reference sequence). Trimming took 7 bases from V and 7 from J, leaving 10 bases between them. CDR3 size: 11 residues. CDR3 nucleotides: TGTGCCAGTAAGGGTTCGGGTGGCTACACCTTC. Amino acid sequence: CASKGSGGYTF. The variable domain in full, completed from reference TRBV19 and TRBJ1-2, reads DGGITQSPKYLFRKEGQNVTLSCEQNLNHDAMYWYRQDPGQGLRLIYYSQIVNDFQKGDIAEGYSVSREKKESFPLTVTSAQKNPTAFYLCASKGSGGYTFGSGTRLTVV.

The chain has TRBV7-3 and TRBJ2-1, with TRBD1 matching 8 bases. Germline V gene data show CDR1 as SGHTA and CDR2 as FQGTGA. There are 14 residues in the CDR3. The ends lost 2 bases at V and 5 bases at J; junction bases unmatched: 2. CDR3 nucleotides: TGTGCCAGCAGCTTAGACAGGGGCCACAATGAGCAGTTCTTC. It encodes CASSLDRGHNEQFF.

The chain carries TRBV11-1 and TRBJ2-1; D is perhaps TRBD1 (6 bases). The CDR3 consists of 15 residues. Trimming removed 5 bases at V and 2 bases at J, with 13 bases between. Germline CDR1 reads SGHAT; CDR2 reads FQDESV (reference sequence). The CDR3 loop is CASSLLQGTYNEQFF. DNA for the CDR3: TGTGCCAGCAGCCTCCTACAGGGAACCTACAATGAGCAGTTCTTC.